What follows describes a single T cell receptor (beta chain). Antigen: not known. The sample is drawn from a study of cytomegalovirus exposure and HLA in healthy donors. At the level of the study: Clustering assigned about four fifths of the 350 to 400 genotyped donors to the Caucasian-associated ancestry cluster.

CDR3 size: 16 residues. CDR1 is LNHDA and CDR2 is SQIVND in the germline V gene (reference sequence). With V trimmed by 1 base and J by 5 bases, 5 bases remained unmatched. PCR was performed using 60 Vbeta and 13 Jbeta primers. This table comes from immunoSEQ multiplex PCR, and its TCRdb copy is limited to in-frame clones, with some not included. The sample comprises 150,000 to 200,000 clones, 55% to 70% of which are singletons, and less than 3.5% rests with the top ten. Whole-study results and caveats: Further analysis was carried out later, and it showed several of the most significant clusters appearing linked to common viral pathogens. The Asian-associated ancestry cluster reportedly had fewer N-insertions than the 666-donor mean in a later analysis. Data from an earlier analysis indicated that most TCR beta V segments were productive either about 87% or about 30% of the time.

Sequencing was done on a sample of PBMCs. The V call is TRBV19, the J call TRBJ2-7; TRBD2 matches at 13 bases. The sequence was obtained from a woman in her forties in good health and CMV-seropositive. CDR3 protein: CASSIGTSGSWDEQYF. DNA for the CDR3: TGTGCCAGTAGTATAGGGACTAGCGGGAGTTGGGACGAGCAGTACTTC.